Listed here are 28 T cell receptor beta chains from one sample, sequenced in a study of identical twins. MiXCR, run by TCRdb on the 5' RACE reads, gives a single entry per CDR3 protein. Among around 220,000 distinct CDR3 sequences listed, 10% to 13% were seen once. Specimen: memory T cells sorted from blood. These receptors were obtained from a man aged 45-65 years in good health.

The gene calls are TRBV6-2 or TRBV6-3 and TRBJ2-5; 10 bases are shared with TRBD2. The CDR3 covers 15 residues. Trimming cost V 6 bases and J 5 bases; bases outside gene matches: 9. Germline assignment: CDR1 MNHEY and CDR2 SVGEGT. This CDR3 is CASRSSGGRRETQYF. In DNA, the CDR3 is TGTGCCAGCAGATCTAGCGGGGGCCGCAGGGAGACCCAGTACTTC.

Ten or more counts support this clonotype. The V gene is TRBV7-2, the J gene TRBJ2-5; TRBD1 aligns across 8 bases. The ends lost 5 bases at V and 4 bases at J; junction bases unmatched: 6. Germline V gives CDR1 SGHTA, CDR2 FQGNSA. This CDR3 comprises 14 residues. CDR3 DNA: TGTGCCAGCAGCCGTGACAGGGGTAGAGAGACCCAGTACTTC. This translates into CASSRDRGRETQYF.

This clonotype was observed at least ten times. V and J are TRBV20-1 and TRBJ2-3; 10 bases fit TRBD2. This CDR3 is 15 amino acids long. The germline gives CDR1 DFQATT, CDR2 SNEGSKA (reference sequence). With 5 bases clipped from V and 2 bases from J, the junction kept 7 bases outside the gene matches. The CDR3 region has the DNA TGCAGTGCTTCTAGCGGGAGTCTCGCCACAGATACGCAGTATTTT. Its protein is CSASSGSLATDTQYF.

The chain's CDR3 is CASSKTGADNSPLHF. For the CDR3, the DNA is TGTGCCAGCAGCAAGACAGGGGCGGATAATTCACCCCTCCACTTT. The chain combines TRBV7-2 with TRBJ1-6; 8 nucleotides align to TRBD1. CDR1 and CDR2 (germline): SGHTA, FQGNSA. V shed 5 bases and J 5 bases; nucleotides not matched to a gene: 5. The CDR3 extends over 15 amino acids.

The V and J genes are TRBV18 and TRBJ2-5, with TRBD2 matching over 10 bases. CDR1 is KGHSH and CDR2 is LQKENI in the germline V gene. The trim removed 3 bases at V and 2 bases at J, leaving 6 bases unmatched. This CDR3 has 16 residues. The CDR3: CASSPRLAGAQETQYF. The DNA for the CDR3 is TGTGCCAGCTCACCGCGGCTAGCGGGGGCTCAAGAGACCCAGTACTTC.

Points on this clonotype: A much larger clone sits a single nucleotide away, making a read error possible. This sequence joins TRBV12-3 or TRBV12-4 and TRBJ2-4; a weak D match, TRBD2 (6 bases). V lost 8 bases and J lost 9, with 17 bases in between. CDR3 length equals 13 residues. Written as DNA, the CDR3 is TGTGCCAGCCGCTTTGGGACTCTCGGCATTCAGTACTTC. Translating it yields CASRFGTLGIQYF.

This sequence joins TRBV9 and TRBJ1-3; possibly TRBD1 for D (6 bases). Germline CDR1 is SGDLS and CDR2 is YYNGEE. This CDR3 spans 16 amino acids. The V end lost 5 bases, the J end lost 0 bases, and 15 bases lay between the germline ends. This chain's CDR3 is CASSHSGQSSGNTIYF. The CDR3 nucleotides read TGTGCCAGCAGTCATTCAGGACAGAGCTCTGGAAACACCATATATTTT.

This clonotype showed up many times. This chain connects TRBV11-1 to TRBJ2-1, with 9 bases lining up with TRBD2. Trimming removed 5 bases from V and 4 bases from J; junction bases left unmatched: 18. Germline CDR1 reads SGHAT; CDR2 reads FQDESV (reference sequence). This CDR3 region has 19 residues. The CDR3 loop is CASSPRPLRTSVGYNEQFF. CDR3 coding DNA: TGTGCCAGCAGCCCCCGGCCTCTTCGGACTAGCGTAGGGTACAATGAGCAGTTCTTC.

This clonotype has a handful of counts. The CDR3 nucleotides are TGTGCCACCAGCAGAGATCCGACAGCCACTGAAGCTTTCTTT. The encoded protein is CATSRDPTATEAFF. The chain is built from TRBV15 and TRBJ1-1; maybe TRBD1 (5 bases). Germline V lookup: CDR1 LNHNV, CDR2 YYDKDF (reference sequence). The CDR3 sequence is 14 residues long. Trimming removed 0 bases from V and 4 bases from J, with 9 bases in between.

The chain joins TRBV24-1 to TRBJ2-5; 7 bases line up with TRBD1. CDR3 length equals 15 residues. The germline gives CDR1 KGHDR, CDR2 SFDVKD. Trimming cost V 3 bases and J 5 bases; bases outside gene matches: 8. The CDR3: CATSDNIGTVETQYF. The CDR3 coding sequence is TGTGCCACCAGTGATAATATCGGGACAGTTGAGACCCAGTACTTC.

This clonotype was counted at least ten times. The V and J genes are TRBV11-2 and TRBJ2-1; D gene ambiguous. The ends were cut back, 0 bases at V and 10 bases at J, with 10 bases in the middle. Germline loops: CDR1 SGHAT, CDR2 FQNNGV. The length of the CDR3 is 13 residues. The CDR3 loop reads CASSLDFNAEQFF. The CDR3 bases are TGTGCCAGCAGCTTAGATTTCAACGCAGAGCAGTTCTTC.

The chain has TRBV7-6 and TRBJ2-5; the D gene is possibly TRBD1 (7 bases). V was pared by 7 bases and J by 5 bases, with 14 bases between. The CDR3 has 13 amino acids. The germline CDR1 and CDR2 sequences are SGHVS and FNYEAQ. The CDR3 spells CASTQGRNETQYF. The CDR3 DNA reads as TGTGCCAGCACACAGGGGAGGAACGAGACCCAGTACTTC.

The CDR3, as DNA: TGTGCCAGCAGCCTCAGGGACCCGAGGGAGCAGTACTTC. Amino acid sequence: CASSLRDPREQYF. The rearrangement links TRBV27 to TRBJ2-7; the D call may be TRBD1 or TRBD2 (5 bases each). The germline gives CDR1 MNHEY, CDR2 SMNVEV (reference sequence). V lost 6 bases to trimming and J lost 7 bases, with 16 bases between them. The CDR3 has 13 amino acids.

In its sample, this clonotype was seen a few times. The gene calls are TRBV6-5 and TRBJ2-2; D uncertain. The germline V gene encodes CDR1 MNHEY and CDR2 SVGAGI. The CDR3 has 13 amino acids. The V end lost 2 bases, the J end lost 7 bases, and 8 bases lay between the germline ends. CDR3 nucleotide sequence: TGTGCCAGCAGTTACGAGGTTTTCGGGGAGCTGTTTTTT. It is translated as CASSYEVFGELFF.

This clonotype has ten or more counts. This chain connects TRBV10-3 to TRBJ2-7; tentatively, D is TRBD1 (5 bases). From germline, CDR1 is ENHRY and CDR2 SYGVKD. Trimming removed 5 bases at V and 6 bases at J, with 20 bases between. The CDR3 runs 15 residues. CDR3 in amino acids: CAISQVLAGRSEQYF. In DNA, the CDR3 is TGTGCCATCAGTCAAGTTTTGGCAGGGCGGTCCGAGCAGTACTTC.

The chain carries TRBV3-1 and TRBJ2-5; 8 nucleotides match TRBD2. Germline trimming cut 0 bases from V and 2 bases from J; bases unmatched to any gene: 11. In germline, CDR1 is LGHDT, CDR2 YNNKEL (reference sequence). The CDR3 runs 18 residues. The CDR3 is CASSQEPSAGEIQETQYF. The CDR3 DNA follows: TGTGCCAGCAGCCAAGAGCCCTCAGCGGGGGAGATTCAAGAGACCCAGTACTTC.

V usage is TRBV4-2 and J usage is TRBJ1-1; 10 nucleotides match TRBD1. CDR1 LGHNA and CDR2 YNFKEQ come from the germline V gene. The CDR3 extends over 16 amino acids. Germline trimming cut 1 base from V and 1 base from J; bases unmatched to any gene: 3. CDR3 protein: CASSQVGQGKNTEAFF. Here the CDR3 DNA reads TGTGCCAGCAGCCAAGTGGGACAGGGGAAGAACACTGAAGCTTTCTTT.

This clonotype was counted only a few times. CDR3 nucleotide sequence: TGTGCCAGCAGCTTTTGGGCTACGGGCACAGATACGCAGTATTTT. Protein product: CASSFWATGTDTQYF. This chain connects TRBV13 to TRBJ2-3; D is undetermined. The germline CDR1 and CDR2 sequences are PRHDT and FYEKMQ (reference sequence). Between the trimmed V and J ends, which lost 3 bases and 1 base, there was a span of 11 bases. The CDR3 covers 15 residues.

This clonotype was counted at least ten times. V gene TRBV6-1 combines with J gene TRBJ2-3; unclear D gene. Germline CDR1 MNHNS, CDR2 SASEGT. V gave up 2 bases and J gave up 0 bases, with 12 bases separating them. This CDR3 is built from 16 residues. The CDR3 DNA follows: TGTGCCAGCAGTGAACATTCGGCGGTTAGCACAGATACGCAGTATTTT. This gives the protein CASSEHSAVSTDTQYF.

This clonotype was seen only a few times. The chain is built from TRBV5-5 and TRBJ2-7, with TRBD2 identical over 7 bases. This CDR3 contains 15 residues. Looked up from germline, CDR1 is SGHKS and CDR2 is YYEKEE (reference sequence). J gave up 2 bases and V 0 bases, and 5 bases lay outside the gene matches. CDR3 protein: CASSLAPGTTYEQYF. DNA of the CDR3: TGTGCCAGCAGCTTGGCCCCCGGGACTACCTACGAGCAGTACTTC.

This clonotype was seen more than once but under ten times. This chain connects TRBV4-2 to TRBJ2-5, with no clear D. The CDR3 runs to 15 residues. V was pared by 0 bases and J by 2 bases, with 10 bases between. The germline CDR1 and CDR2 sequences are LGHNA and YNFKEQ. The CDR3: CASSQDYGRQETQYF. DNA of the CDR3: TGTGCCAGCAGCCAAGATTATGGCAGGCAAGAGACCCAGTACTTC.

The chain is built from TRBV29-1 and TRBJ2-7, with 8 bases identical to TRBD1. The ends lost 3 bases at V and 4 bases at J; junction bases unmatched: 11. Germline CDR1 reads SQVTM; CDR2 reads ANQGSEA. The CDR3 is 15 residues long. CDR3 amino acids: CSVELLDRGLYEQYF. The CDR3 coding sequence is TGCAGCGTTGAGCTCCTAGACAGGGGACTTTACGAGCAGTACTTC.

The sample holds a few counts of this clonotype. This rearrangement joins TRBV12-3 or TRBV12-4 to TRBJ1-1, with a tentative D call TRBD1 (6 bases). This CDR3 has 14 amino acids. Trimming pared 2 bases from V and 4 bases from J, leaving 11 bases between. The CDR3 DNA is TGTGCCAGCAGTTTACAGGGGAAGGGCACTGAAGCTTTCTTT. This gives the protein CASSLQGKGTEAFF.

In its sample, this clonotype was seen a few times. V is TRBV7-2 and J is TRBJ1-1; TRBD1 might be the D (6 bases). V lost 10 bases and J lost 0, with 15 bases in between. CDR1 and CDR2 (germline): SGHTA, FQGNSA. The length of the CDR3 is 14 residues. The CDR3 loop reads CATASTGMNTEAFF. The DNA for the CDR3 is TGTGCCACCGCATCGACAGGAATGAACACTGAAGCTTTCTTT.

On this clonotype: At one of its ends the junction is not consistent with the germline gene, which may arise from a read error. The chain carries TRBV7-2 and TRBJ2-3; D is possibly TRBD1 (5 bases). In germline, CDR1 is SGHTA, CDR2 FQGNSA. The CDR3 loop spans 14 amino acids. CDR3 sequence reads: CASSLTWGADTKYF. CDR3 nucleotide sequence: TGTGCCAGCAGCTTAACCTGGGGCGCAGATACGAAGTATTTT. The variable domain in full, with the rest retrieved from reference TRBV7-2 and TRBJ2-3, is GAGVSQSPSNKVTEKGKDVELRCDPISGHTALYWYRQSLGQGLEFLIYFQGNSAPDKSGLPSDRFSAERTGGSVSTLTIQRTQQEDSAVYLCASSLTWGADTKYFGPGTRLTVL.

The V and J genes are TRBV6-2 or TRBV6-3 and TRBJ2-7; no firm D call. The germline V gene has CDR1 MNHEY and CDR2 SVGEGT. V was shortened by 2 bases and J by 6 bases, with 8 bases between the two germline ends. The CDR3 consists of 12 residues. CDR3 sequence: CASSYTQAEQYF. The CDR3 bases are TGTGCCAGCAGTTACACACAAGCCGAGCAGTACTTC.

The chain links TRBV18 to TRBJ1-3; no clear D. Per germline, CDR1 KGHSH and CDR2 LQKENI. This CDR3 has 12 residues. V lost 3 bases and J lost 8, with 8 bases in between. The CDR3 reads CASSPNQDTIYF. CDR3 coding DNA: TGTGCCAGCTCACCCAACCAAGACACCATATATTTT.

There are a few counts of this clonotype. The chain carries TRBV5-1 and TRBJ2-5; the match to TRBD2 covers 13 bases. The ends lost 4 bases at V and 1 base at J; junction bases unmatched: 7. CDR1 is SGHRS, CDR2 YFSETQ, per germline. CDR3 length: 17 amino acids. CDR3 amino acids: CASSERLAGGFQETQYF. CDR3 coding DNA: TGCGCCAGCAGCGAGAGACTAGCGGGGGGATTCCAAGAGACCCAGTACTTC.